The rows below give T cell receptor beta chains drawn from one sample of a study of vaccination and CD4 T cells after COVID-19. No antigen has been assigned to these receptors. TCRdb re-analysed the PCR reads in MiXCR, keeping a single row per CDR3 protein. The data show about 13,000 distinct CDR3 sequences, 40% to 45% seen once. Sample: CD4+ T cells from blood, cultured in vitro. These receptors were taken from a human donor who had recovered from COVID-19. Both conserved end residues are part of each CDR3. Each record gives: CDR3 DNA, CDR3 protein, clone size, V gene, D gene, J gene. The D gene is left open where the match is weak. Clone sizes are given selectively: once, few, many, or a class where the clone is expanded.

DNA: TGCAGTGCTAGTCTGTCAGGGGGCGGAGGTTACGAGCAGTACTTC; CDR3: CSASLSGGGGYEQYF; size: few; V: TRBV20-1; D: TRBD1; J: TRBJ2-7
DNA: TGTGCCAGCACCCAGACGGGATATACGGGGACTGAAGCTTTCTTT; CDR3: CASTQTGYTGTEAFF; size: .; V: TRBV6-1; D: .; J: TRBJ1-1
DNA: TGTGCCAGCAGTAGCAACAGGGAGTTGAGTTGGAACACTGAAGCTTTCTTT; CDR3: CASSSNRELSWNTEAFF; size: .; V: TRBV6-2/TRBV6-3; D: .; J: TRBJ1-1
DNA: TGCGCCAGCAGTGAGTCCCGGAGCACCGGGGAGCTGTTTTTT; CDR3: CASSESRSTGELFF; size: .; V: TRBV10-2; D: .; J: TRBJ2-2
DNA: TGTGCCAGCAGCCTGCAGACTAGCACAGATACGCAGTATTTT; CDR3: CASSLQTSTDTQYF; size: few; V: TRBV7-2; D: .; J: TRBJ2-3
DNA: TGTGCCTGGAATGGGGGAAGCTATGGCTACACCTTC; CDR3: CAWNGGSYGYTF; size: few; V: TRBV30; D: .; J: TRBJ1-2
DNA: TGCAGTGCTAGAGTAGCTCCGGGGGGGCGGGAGACCCAGTACTTC; CDR3: CSARVAPGGRETQYF; size: few; V: TRBV20-1; D: TRBD2; J: TRBJ2-5
DNA: TGTGCCAGCACCCCCCAAGTCCGGACCCAGTACTTC; CDR3: CASTPQVRTQYF; size: .; V: TRBV2; D: .; J: TRBJ2-5
DNA: TGTGCCAGCAGCCCGCTCGCCTACGAGCAGTACTTC; CDR3: CASSPLAYEQYF; size: few; V: TRBV7-8; D: .; J: TRBJ2-7
DNA: TGTGCCAGCCAGTCTAGGCTCCGAGGTGAGCAGTACTTC; CDR3: CASQSRLRGEQYF; size: .; V: TRBV27; D: .; J: TRBJ2-7
DNA: TGTGCCAGCAGCTTAAGGGGAGTAGTATCGAACACTGAAGCTTTCTTT; CDR3: CASSLRGVVSNTEAFF; size: .; V: TRBV7-2; D: .; J: TRBJ1-1
DNA: TGCAGTGCTAGAGAGCCGGGATATAACACTGAAGCTTTCTTT; CDR3: CSAREPGYNTEAFF; size: few; V: TRBV20-1; D: .; J: TRBJ1-1
DNA: TGTGCCAGTAGTATACTTCAGGGGAACACTGAAGCTTTCTTT; CDR3: CASSILQGNTEAFF; size: few; V: TRBV19; D: .; J: TRBJ1-1
DNA: TGTGCCAGCAGTACAATTAGCGGGGTTCCCTACAATGAGCAGTTCTTC; CDR3: CASSTISGVPYNEQFF; size: .; V: TRBV6-4; D: TRBD2; J: TRBJ2-1
DNA: TGTGCCAGCAGTGCTCGAACAGTGGGCGCGGAGCCGAACACTGAAGCTTTCTTT; CDR3: CASSARTVGAEPNTEAFF; size: once; V: TRBV27; D: .; J: TRBJ1-1
DNA: TGTGCCTGGAGTATTAAGAATTCACCCCTCCACTTT; CDR3: CAWSIKNSPLHF; size: .; V: TRBV30; D: .; J: TRBJ1-6
DNA: TGCGCCAGCAGCCAAGACCCGGGCCTGGGCTATGGCTACACCTTC; CDR3: CASSQDPGLGYGYTF; size: few; V: TRBV4-1; D: .; J: TRBJ1-2
DNA: TGTGCCAGCTCACCCTCGCAAGTGAACACTGAAGCTTTCTTT; CDR3: CASSPSQVNTEAFF; size: .; V: TRBV18; D: .; J: TRBJ1-1
DNA: TGTGCCAGCAGCTTAGCGCCAGGCCCACCCTACGAGCAGTACTTC; CDR3: CASSLAPGPPYEQYF; size: .; V: TRBV7-9; D: .; J: TRBJ2-7
DNA: TGTGCCAGCAGGGGCCTCGAGGACGAGCAGTACTTC; CDR3: CASRGLEDEQYF; size: .; V: TRBV6-4; D: .; J: TRBJ2-7
DNA: TGTGCCTGGAGTTTAGGGACCCACCGGGCCACCGGGGAGCTGTTTTTT; CDR3: CAWSLGTHRATGELFF; size: .; V: TRBV30; D: .; J: TRBJ2-2
DNA: TGCAGCGTTGGACTAGCAACATACTACGAGCAGTACTTC; CDR3: CSVGLATYYEQYF; size: once; V: TRBV29-1; D: TRBD2; J: TRBJ2-7
DNA: TGTGCCTGGAGTGTACAGCCAGGGACAAGCTACACCTTC; CDR3: CAWSVQPGTSYTF; size: .; V: TRBV30; D: .; J: TRBJ1-2
DNA: TGTGCTACTACCGGGACAGCATCAAATGAGCAGTTCTTC; CDR3: CATTGTASNEQFF; size: .; V: TRBV12-5; D: TRBD1; J: TRBJ2-1
DNA: TGTGCCTGGAGTGTACCAGTCTCCAACTATGGCTACACCTTC; CDR3: CAWSVPVSNYGYTF; size: few; V: TRBV30; D: .; J: TRBJ1-2
DNA: TGTGCCACCAGTTATCCGGGACAGGGTACGAGTGAGCAGTTCTTC; CDR3: CATSYPGQGTSEQFF; size: few; V: TRBV24-1; D: TRBD1; J: TRBJ2-1
DNA: TGTGCCAGCAGCCGGATTAGGGACAGGGTATACGGAAACACCATATATTTT; CDR3: CASSRIRDRVYGNTIYF; size: medium-sized; V: TRBV2; D: TRBD1; J: TRBJ1-3